This entry lists 9 T cell receptor beta chains sequenced from one sample in a study of OX40 agonist ivuxolimab in advanced cancers. Measured with immunoSEQ multiplex PCR; TCRdb has only the in-frame clones, and not every one. Among 15,000 to 25,000 clones listed, 68% were seen once. The sample was CD4+ or CD8+ T cells sorted from blood, taken in a trial of the OX40 agonist ivuxolimab. The receptor source for this set is an adult with an advanced solid tumor such as melanoma, head and neck, liver or kidney cancer.

The chain is built from TRBV7-9 and TRBJ2-1, with 12 bases identical to TRBD2. Germline assignment: CDR1 SEHNR and CDR2 FQNEAQ (reference sequence). The junction had 4 bases not matched to a gene; V was cut back by 4 bases and J by 0 bases. There are 17 residues in the CDR3. The CDR3 protein is CASSSTSGGPSYNEQFF. CDR3 DNA: TGTGCCAGCAGCTCTACTAGCGGGGGGCCCTCCTACAATGAGCAGTTCTTC. The full variable domain, completed using reference TRBV7-9 and TRBJ2-1, is DTGVSQNPRHKITKRGQNVTFRCDPISEHNRLYWYRQTLGQGPEFLTYFQNEAQLEKSRLLSDRFSAERPKGSFSTLEIQRTEQGDSAMYLCASSSTSGGPSYNEQFFGPGTRLTVL.

By proportion, this clone is medium-sized. The rearrangement uses TRBV30 and TRBJ2-7; D is ambiguous. The CDR3 runs to 11 residues. In germline, CDR1 is GTSNPN, CDR2 SVGIG (reference sequence). V was pared by 1 base and J by 3 bases, with 4 bases between. The CDR3 DNA reads TGTGCCTGGAGTGCTGGCTACGAGCAGTACTTC. It is translated as CAWSAGYEQYF.

This chain joins TRBV25-1 and TRBJ2-3, with 8 bases matching TRBD1. Germline V gene sequence: CDR1 MGHDK, CDR2 SYGVNS. This CDR3 contains 15 residues. V lost 1 base to trimming and J lost 6 bases; unmatched junction nucleotides: 6. The CDR3 spells CASSEWTGPGDTQYF. CDR3 nucleotides: TGTGCCAGCAGTGAATGGACAGGGCCGGGGGATACGCAGTATTTT.

This chain connects TRBV28 to TRBJ1-2; 7 bases align to TRBD1. The germline gives CDR1 MDHEN, CDR2 SYDVKM. The CDR3 is 14 amino acids. The V segment lost 7 bases and the J segment 10 bases; nucleotides outside the gene matches: 15. CDR3 amino acids: CASMTLLDRVSYTF. The DNA for the CDR3 is TGTGCCAGCATGACTCTTCTAGACAGGGTGTCCTACACCTTC.

J is TRBJ2-7 and V is TRBV28; tentatively, D is TRBD2 (6 bases). The CDR3 runs to 14 residues. Germline CDR1 MDHEN, CDR2 SYDVKM. Trimming took off 2 bases at V and 1 base at J, with 9 bases between the two ends. The CDR3 DNA sequence: TGTGCCAGCAGTTTAGGGGGGATTTCCTACGAGCAGTACTTC. As protein: CASSLGGISYEQYF.

The chain is built from TRBV7-2 and TRBJ2-1; 10 bases align to TRBD2. The CDR3 length is 15 residues. Germline V gene lookup returns CDR1 SGHTA and CDR2 FQGNSA. The V gene end was trimmed by 6 bases and the J gene end by 2 bases; junction bases not matched to a gene: 4. DNA for the CDR3: TGTGCCAGCAGTTTAAGCGGGGGGGCCTACAATGAGCAGTTCTTC. Its protein is CASSLSGGAYNEQFF.

This chain connects TRBV6-5 to TRBJ1-2; no reliable D call. The germline V and J ends were trimmed by 4 bases and 4 bases, with 13 bases remaining between them. The length of the CDR3 is 14 residues. Germline V gene data show CDR1 as MNHEY and CDR2 as SVGAGI. CDR3 sequence reads: CASSLTLVGYGYTF. CDR3 nucleotide sequence: TGTGCCAGCAGTTTGACTCTTGTTGGCTATGGCTACACCTTC.

Turning to this clone: The sample has other DNA sequences that encode this CDR3 too. The gene calls are TRBV28 and TRBJ2-1; 12 bases agree with TRBD2. Per the germline V gene, CDR1 is MDHEN and CDR2 is SYDVKM. J was trimmed by 3 bases and V by 6 bases; bases with no gene match: 3. The CDR3 has 15 amino acids. Here the CDR3 DNA reads TGTGCCAGCAGACCACTAGCGGGAGGCTACAATGAGCAGTTCTTC. Translation: CASRPLAGGYNEQFF.

This chain connects TRBV7-2 to TRBJ1-4, with 9 bases identical to TRBD1. The J segment lost 6 bases and the V segment lost 1 base, leaving 6 bases of the junction unmatched. The CDR3 spans 16 residues. Germline-derived CDR1 and CDR2 are SGHTA and FQGNSA. Here the CDR3 reads CASSLGVDRGYEKLFF. As DNA, the CDR3 is TGTGCCAGCAGCTTAGGAGTGGACAGGGGTTATGAAAAACTGTTTTTT. Based on the CDR3 plus reference TRBV7-2 and TRBJ1-4, the full variable domain is GAGVSQSPSNKVTEKGKDVELRCDPISGHTALYWYRQSLGQGLEFLIYFQGNSAPDKSGLPSDRFSAERTGGSVSTLTIQRTQQEDSAVYLCASSLGVDRGYEKLFFGSGTQLSVL.